This record looks at one TCR beta chain sequence and its context. What it binds is not known. The data are from a study of blood T cells in healthy people across ages. In terms of origin and age, donors were healthy Caucasian individuals from Russia aged about 6 to 90. V was shortened by 4 bases and J by 6 bases, with 12 bases between the two germline ends. Germline CDR1 reads MGHRA; CDR2 reads YSYEKL. The CDR3 sequence is 13 residues long. Primed by a sample-barcoded 5' primer and a J-beta primer mix, a second PCR proceeded for about 6 to 11 cycles. MiXCR, run by TCRdb on the 5' RACE reads, gives a single entry per CDR3 protein. The sample includes more than 800,000 distinct CDR3 sequences, 29% of them seen just once. Study observations and caveats: Unsorted PBMC input precluded a conclusive naive versus antigen-experienced comparison.

The genes are TRBV4-1 and TRBJ1-2, with D maybe TRBD1 (5 bases). The source of this sequence is a woman of 80 years or more in good health. The sequencing input was blood. The CDR3 sequence: CASSPRESDGYTF. DNA for the CDR3: TGCGCCAGCAGCCCCAGGGAGAGTGATGGCTACACCTTC.